A selection of T cell receptor beta chains follows, all from one sample in a study of PD-L1 blockade in urothelial cancer. Measured with immunoSEQ multiplex PCR; TCRdb has only the in-frame clones, and not every one. The table shows some 110,000 clones, with under 95% occurring only once. The sample here was PBMCs, taken around atezolizumab (anti-PD-L1) treatment. All receptors come from a man aged 60 to 69 with urothelial cancer. Both conserved end residues are part of each CDR3. D genes are given only for firm matches. Not all rows give a size; the values are once, few, many and, for expanded clones, a class.

D: .
J: TRBJ2-3
V: TRBV30
size: few
CDR3: CAWSVSRLGPDTQYF
DNA: TGTGCCTGGAGTGTATCTAGGCTAGGTCCAGATACGCAGTATTTT

D: .
J: TRBJ2-7
V: TRBV7-2
size: .
CDR3: CASSAYSGSAYEQYF
DNA: TGTGCCAGCAGCGCTTACTCAGGGTCGGCCTACGAGCAGTACTTC

D: TRBD1
J: TRBJ1-5
V: TRBV29-1
size: .
CDR3: CSVSGTDLYSNQPQHF
DNA: TGCAGCGTGAGTGGGACAGACCTATATAGCAATCAGCCCCAGCATTTT

D: .
J: TRBJ2-5
V: TRBV5-1
size: .
CDR3: CASSLRAEEGTQYF
DNA: TGCGCCAGCAGCTTGAGAGCGGAGGAGGGGACCCAGTACTTC

D: TRBD1
J: TRBJ2-6
V: TRBV5-1
size: .
CDR3: CASSSQGAGANVLTF
DNA: TGCGCCAGCAGCTCACAGGGGGCTGGGGCCAACGTCCTGACTTTC

D: TRBD1
J: TRBJ2-7
V: TRBV6-5
size: .
CDR3: CASSYGQGAYEQYF
DNA: TGTGCCAGCAGTTACGGACAGGGAGCCTACGAGCAGTACTTC

D: TRBD1
J: TRBJ2-7
V: TRBV19
size: .
CDR3: CASSASGDRGFYEQYF
DNA: TGTGCCAGTAGTGCAAGCGGGGACAGGGGGTTCTACGAGCAGTACTTC

D: TRBD2
J: TRBJ2-1
V: TRBV6-5
size: .
CDR3: CASSSPPSGRFF
DNA: TGTGCCAGCAGTAGCCCTCCTAGCGGAAGGTTCTTC

D: .
J: TRBJ2-3
V: TRBV7-2
size: .
CDR3: CASSLVSTDTQYF
DNA: TGTGCCAGCAGCTTAGTGTCTACAGATACGCAGTATTTT

D: .
J: TRBJ1-2
V: TRBV7-9
size: .
CDR3: CASTPPETYGYTF
DNA: TGTGCCAGCACCCCGCCGGAGACCTATGGCTACACCTTC

D: TRBD2
J: TRBJ2-7
V: TRBV10-3
size: few
CDR3: CAISDATSGANEQYF
DNA: TGTGCCATCAGTGATGCGACTAGCGGCGCAAACGAGCAGTACTTC

D: .
J: TRBJ2-3
V: TRBV9
size: .
CDR3: CASSVRGFDTDTQYF
DNA: TGTGCCAGCAGCGTACGGGGTTTCGACACAGATACGCAGTATTTT

D: TRBD2
J: TRBJ2-3
V: TRBV5-1
size: .
CDR3: CASSLGTSGIGYTDTQYF
DNA: TGCGCCAGCAGCCTCGGGACTAGCGGGATCGGGTATACGGATACGCAGTATTTT

D: TRBD1
J: TRBJ2-7
V: TRBV4-1
size: .
CDR3: CASSQVGDRSYEQYF
DNA: TGCGCCAGCAGCCAGGTTGGGGACAGGTCCTACGAGCAGTACTTC

D: TRBD1
J: TRBJ1-2
V: TRBV6-5
size: .
CDR3: CASSTQGGGYGYTF
DNA: TGTGCCAGCAGTACACAGGGGGGAGGCTATGGCTACACCTTC

D: TRBD1
J: TRBJ2-3
V: TRBV9
size: .
CDR3: CASSSAGGLKDTQYF
DNA: TGTGCCAGCAGCTCAGCAGGGGGCCTAAAAGATACGCAGTATTTT

D: .
J: TRBJ2-1
V: TRBV25-1
size: .
CDR3: CASSDRTGSSYNEQFF
DNA: TGTGCCAGCAGTGACCGAACCGGTTCCTCCTACAATGAGCAGTTCTTC

D: TRBD1
J: TRBJ2-2
V: TRBV7-2
size: .
CDR3: CASSSGQGAGGELFF
DNA: TGTGCCAGCAGCTCGGGACAGGGGGCGGGCGGGGAGCTGTTTTTT

D: TRBD2
J: TRBJ2-6
V: TRBV5-4
size: .
CDR3: CASSGLLAGASGANVLTF
DNA: TGTGCCAGCAGCGGCCTGCTAGCGGGTGCTTCTGGGGCCAACGTCCTGACTTTC

D: .
J: TRBJ2-3
V: TRBV2
size: .
CDR3: CASSEARVDTQYF
DNA: TGTGCCAGCAGTGAAGCGCGGGTGGATACGCAGTATTTT

D: .
J: TRBJ1-5
V: TRBV28
size: .
CDR3: CASSFGNQPQHF
DNA: TGTGCCAGCAGTTTCGGCAATCAGCCCCAGCATTTT

D: .
J: TRBJ1-1
V: TRBV14
size: .
CDR3: CASSQQLGTEAFF
DNA: TGTGCCAGCAGCCAACAGCTAGGCACTGAAGCTTTCTTT